This TCR beta chain was profiled in a study of glioma-infiltrating T cells. The CDR3 runs 14 residues. The germline gives CDR1 DFQATT, CDR2 SNEGSKA (reference sequence). The germline V and J ends were trimmed by 2 bases and 10 bases, with 17 bases remaining between them. Whole-study results and caveats: Gliomas, especially low-grade, showed above-expected tissue-blood divergence; non-neoplastic patients showed below.

The iRepertoire nested amplicon-rescue multiplex PCR amplified TCR alpha and beta CDR3s from RNA. TCRdb re-derived calls from the multiplex PCR reads in MiXCR, one entry per CDR3 protein. The repertoire holds roughly 100,000 distinct CDR3 sequences, with about 30% as singletons. This clonotype was counted ten times or more. What it recognizes is unknown. This clonotype was obtained from a human donor with low-grade glioma or glioblastoma, undergoing nonglioma brain surgery, or in good health (not recorded which). The sample was glioma tissue, nonneoplastic brain tissue, or PBMCs (not recorded which). V and J are TRBV20-1 and TRBJ1-4; D might be TRBD1 (5 bases). The DNA of the CDR3 is TGCAGTGCTAGACCCAGGACAACGGACGGAAAACTGTTTTTT. It codes for CSARPRTTDGKLFF.